The 7 T cell receptor beta chains given below trace back to one sample, sequenced in a study of OX40 agonist ivuxolimab in advanced cancers. Produced via immunoSEQ multiplex PCR; TCRdb's table is partial and in-frame only. The profile shows around 90,000 clones, around 87% of them singletons. Sample: CD4+ or CD8+ T cells sorted from blood, taken in a trial of the OX40 agonist ivuxolimab. The receptors come from an adult with an advanced solid tumor such as melanoma, head and neck, liver or kidney cancer.

The genes are TRBV28 and TRBJ2-3; 7 bases are shared with TRBD1. CDR3 size: 13 residues. V was pared by 7 bases and J by 1 base, with 2 bases of the junction left unmatched. Germline CDR1 reads MDHEN; CDR2 reads SYDVKM. This CDR3 is CASKGAGTDTQYF. CDR3 DNA: TGTGCCAGCAAGGGGGCAGGCACAGATACGCAGTATTTT.

The chain carries TRBV5-1 and TRBJ2-7, with a tentative D call TRBD1 (6 bases). V was pared by 2 bases and J by 3 bases, with 9 bases between. CDR1 and CDR2 from the germline V gene are SGHRS and YFSETQ. This CDR3 region has 13 residues. The CDR3 DNA follows: TGCGCCAGCAGCTTCAAGGGGGACTACGAGCAGTACTTC. The encoded protein is CASSFKGDYEQYF.

This chain links TRBV28 with TRBJ1-4; 7 bases match TRBD1. Germline loops: CDR1 MDHEN, CDR2 SYDVKM. V gave up 8 bases and J gave up 7 bases; unmatched junction bases: 10. CDR3 size: 14 residues. CDR3 sequence reads: CASFNRGSFEKLFF. Here the CDR3 DNA reads TGTGCCAGCTTCAACAGGGGTTCTTTTGAAAAACTGTTTTTT.

The rearrangement links TRBV11-3 to TRBJ2-2; D perhaps matches TRBD1 (6 bases). Trimming removed 8 bases at V and 2 bases at J, with 18 bases between. CDR1 and CDR2 from the germline V gene are SGHNT and YENEEA. This CDR3 contains 16 residues. The CDR3: CASSGRGSFNTGELFF. The CDR3 DNA sequence: TGTGCCAGCTCCGGCAGGGGTTCATTTAACACCGGGGAGCTGTTTTTT.

V usage is TRBV30 and J usage is TRBJ1-1; maybe TRBD1 (6 bases). The CDR3 is 14 amino acids. The ends were cut back, 4 bases at V and 1 base at J, with 13 bases in the middle. Per the germline V gene, CDR1 is GTSNPN and CDR2 is SVGIG (reference sequence). This CDR3 is CAWKNGGANTEAFF. DNA for the CDR3: TGTGCCTGGAAGAACGGGGGCGCGAACACTGAAGCTTTCTTT. The variable domain in full, with the rest retrieved from reference TRBV30 and TRBJ1-1, is SQTIHQWPATLVQPVGSPLSLECTVEGTSNPNLYWYRQAAGRGLQLLFYSVGIGQISSEVPQNLSASRPQDRQFILSSKKLLLSDSGFYLCAWKNGGANTEAFFGQGTRLTVV.

J is TRBJ1-6 and V is TRBV27; D not certain. V lost 8 bases, J lost 0 bases, and 14 bases lay in between. Looked up from germline, CDR1 is MNHEY and CDR2 is SMNVEV (reference sequence). This CDR3 has 16 residues. CDR3: CASGGQLSSYNSPLHF. CDR3 nucleotide sequence: TGTGCCAGCGGCGGGCAGTTAAGCTCCTATAATTCACCCCTCCACTTT.

This clone was counted once. The chain joins TRBV4-3 to TRBJ2-4, with D possibly TRBD2 on 7 matching bases. The CDR3 is 12 amino acids. Germline values: CDR1 LGHNA, CDR2 YSLEER. Deletions cut 1 base from V and 15 bases from J, with 13 bases between. CDR3 protein: CASSQVGGRVYF. The DNA of the CDR3 is TGCGCCAGCAGCCAAGTGGGGGGGCGTGTGTACTTC.